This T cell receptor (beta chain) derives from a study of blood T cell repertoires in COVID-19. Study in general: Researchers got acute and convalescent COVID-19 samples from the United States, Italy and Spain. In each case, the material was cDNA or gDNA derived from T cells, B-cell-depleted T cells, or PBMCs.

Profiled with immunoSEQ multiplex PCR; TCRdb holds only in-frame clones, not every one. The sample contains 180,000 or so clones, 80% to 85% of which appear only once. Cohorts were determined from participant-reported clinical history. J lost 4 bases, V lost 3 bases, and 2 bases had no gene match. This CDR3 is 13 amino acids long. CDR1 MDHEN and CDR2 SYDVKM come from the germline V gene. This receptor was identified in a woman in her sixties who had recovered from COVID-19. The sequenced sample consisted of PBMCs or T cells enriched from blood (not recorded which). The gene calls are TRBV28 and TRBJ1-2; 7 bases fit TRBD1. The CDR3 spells CASSLGQSYGYTF. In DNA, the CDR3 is TGTGCCAGCAGTTTGGGACAGTCCTATGGCTACACCTTC.